Following are 26 T cell receptor beta chains from one sample sequenced in a study of blood T cell repertoires in COVID-19. This table comes from immunoSEQ multiplex PCR, and its TCRdb copy is limited to in-frame clones, with some not included. This sample has some 75,000 clones, with approximately 86% found just once. Sequencing used peripheral blood. These TCRs come from a man older than 75 with COVID-19, enrolled during active disease.

This rearrangement joins TRBV27 to TRBJ1-3; D perhaps matches TRBD1 (6 bases). Deletions cut 2 bases from V and 4 bases from J, with 9 bases between. The germline CDR1 and CDR2 sequences are MNHEY and SMNVEV (reference sequence). The CDR3 totals 14 residues. CDR3 loop: CASSLQGRGNTIYF. CDR3 bases: TGTGCCAGCAGTTTACAGGGGCGAGGAAACACCATATATTTT.

This sequence joins TRBV28 and TRBJ1-4; TRBD1 matches at 9 bases. Trimming at V came to 4 bases and at J to 8 bases, leaving 11 bases not matched to a gene. CDR1 is MDHEN, CDR2 SYDVKM, per germline. The CDR3 consists of 16 residues. This chain's CDR3 is CASSSGAGQGSEKLFF. The CDR3 bases are TGTGCCAGCAGTTCCGGTGCGGGACAGGGTAGCGAAAAACTGTTTTTT. The complete variable domain, with remaining parts taken from reference TRBV28 and TRBJ1-4, reads DVKVTQSSRYLVKRTGEKVFLECVQDMDHENMFWYRQDPGLGLRLIYFSYDVKMKEKGDIPEGYSVSREKKERFSLILESASTNQTSMYLCASSSGAGQGSEKLFFGSGTQLSVL.

The chain couples TRBV7-9 to TRBJ2-5, with 7 nucleotides matching TRBD2. The CDR3 runs to 15 residues. The trim removed 2 bases at V and 1 base at J, leaving 4 bases unmatched. Germline lookup yields CDR1 SEHNR and CDR2 FQNEAQ (reference sequence). The CDR3 sequence: CASSLWGGFQETQYF. CDR3 DNA: TGTGCCAGCAGCTTATGGGGGGGTTTCCAAGAGACCCAGTACTTC.

The chain uses TRBV5-5 and TRBJ2-1; 10 nucleotides agree with TRBD2. With V trimmed by 4 bases and J by 3 bases, 19 bases remained unmatched. The CDR3 is 20 amino acids. Looked up from germline, CDR1 is SGHKS and CDR2 is YYEKEE (reference sequence). The CDR3 DNA reads TGTGCCAGCAGCCTGGGACCCGGGCTAGCGGGGGCGACTATCTACAATGAGCAGTTCTTC. Its translation: CASSLGPGLAGATIYNEQFF.

The V and J genes are TRBV21-1 and TRBJ1-2; the table's TRBD1 call for D was not verified on the DNA. TRBV21-1 is noted as a pseudogene. The CDR3 is 13 amino acids. CDR3 in DNA: TGTGCCAGGAGGGACAGGGAGAACTATGGCTACACCTTC. Translating it yields CARRDRENYGYTF.

The J gene is TRBJ1-1, the V gene TRBV4-1, with D possibly TRBD1 on 6 matching bases. In germline, CDR1 is MGHRA, CDR2 YSYEKL. CDR3 length: 18 residues. Trimming cost V 2 bases and J 0 bases, with 19 bases left between them. The CDR3 spells CASSQTLIRGPMNTEAFF. Here the CDR3 DNA reads TGCGCCAGCAGCCAAACACTGATCAGGGGCCCTATGAACACTGAAGCTTTCTTT.

This sequence joins TRBV7-2 and TRBJ1-2, with D maybe TRBD1 (6 bases). V gave up 8 bases and J gave up 4 bases, with 20 bases separating them. The CDR3 has 15 amino acids. Per germline, CDR1 SGHTA and CDR2 FQGNSA. The chain's CDR3 is CASGYDRGGGYGYTF. CDR3 bases: TGTGCCAGCGGTTACGATAGGGGGGGAGGCTATGGCTACACCTTC.

The gene calls are TRBV3-1 (or the pseudogene TRBV3-2) and TRBJ1-1; 7 nucleotides match TRBD1. The CDR3 spans 14 residues. Trimming took 4 bases from V and 5 from J; bases not matched to a gene: 7. Per the germline V gene, CDR1 is LGHDT and CDR2 is YNNKEL (reference sequence). This CDR3 is CASSRVGGETEAFF. Written as DNA, the CDR3 is TGTGCCAGCAGCCGGGTAGGGGGCGAAACTGAAGCTTTCTTT.

The V call is TRBV6-2 or TRBV6-3, the J call TRBJ1-5; D gene ambiguous. Trimming removed 2 bases from V and 3 bases from J, with 11 bases in between. The CDR3 covers 15 residues. From germline, CDR1 is MNHEY and CDR2 SVGEGT. CDR3 sequence (DNA): TGTGCCAGCAGTTACCCCCCTTACTCCAATCAGCCCCAGCATTTT. Its protein product is CASSYPPYSNQPQHF.

By its share, this clone is medium-sized. V and J are TRBV3-1 (or the pseudogene TRBV3-2) and TRBJ2-5; possible D gene TRBD2, 6 bases. This CDR3 is built from 14 residues. V dropped 3 bases and J dropped 5 bases, with 13 bases sitting between them. Germline loops: CDR1 LGHDT, CDR2 YNNKEL (reference sequence). The CDR3 coding sequence is TGTGCCAGCAGCCACTTTAGGGAGGTGGAGACCCAGTACTTC. It codes for CASSHFREVETQYF.

The V gene is TRBV7-2, the J gene TRBJ1-2, with 11 nucleotides matching TRBD1. The CDR3 covers 15 residues. The germline V gene has CDR1 SGHTA and CDR2 FQGNSA. V trimming: 5 bases; J trimming: 5 bases; junction bases outside the gene matches: 7. CDR3 in amino acids: CASSPRTGGRYGYTF. The CDR3 DNA is TGTGCCAGCAGCCCCCGGACAGGGGGCAGGTATGGCTACACCTTC.

This clone was observed once. V gene TRBV27 combines with J gene TRBJ2-2; D possibly corresponds to TRBD1 (5 bases). Germline CDR1 is MNHEY and CDR2 is SMNVEV (reference sequence). V dropped 2 bases and J dropped 6 bases, with 10 bases sitting between them. The CDR3 has 14 amino acids. CDR3 sequence reads: CASSLSRVAGELFF. For the CDR3, the DNA is TGTGCCAGCAGTTTAAGCAGGGTGGCCGGGGAGCTGTTTTTT.

This chain links TRBV4-1 with TRBJ2-7; 9 nucleotides align to TRBD2. The germline gives CDR1 MGHRA, CDR2 YSYEKL. J gave up 0 bases and V 0 bases, and 3 bases lay outside the gene matches. The CDR3 runs to 16 residues. CDR3 nucleotides: TGCGCCAGCAGCCAAGAAGCGGGGGGTAGCTCCTACGAGCAGTACTTC. Amino acids: CASSQEAGGSSYEQYF.

The genes are TRBV5-1 and TRBJ2-3; TRBD1 matches at 11 bases. There are 15 residues in the CDR3. The V and J ends lost 4 bases and 4 bases, in that order; junction bases with no gene match: 5. CDR1 and CDR2 (germline): SGHRS, YFSETQ. DNA for the CDR3: TGCGCCAGCAGCCTAGGACAGGGGGCTGCAGATACGCAGTATTTT. It codes for CASSLGQGAADTQYF.

This clone was observed once. The chain couples TRBV6-5 to TRBJ1-6; 7 bases align to TRBD1. After removal of 1 base from V and 5 bases from J, the junction contained 2 bases not matched to a gene. There are 15 residues in the CDR3. The germline gives CDR1 MNHEY, CDR2 SVGAGI. The DNA for the CDR3 is TGTGCCAGCAGTTACTACGGGACAGATAATTCACCCCTCCACTTT. Translating gives CASSYYGTDNSPLHF.

The genes are TRBV6-5 and TRBJ1-1; D might be TRBD1 (5 bases). The CDR3 totals 10 residues. Germline V gives CDR1 MNHEY, CDR2 SVGAGI. Trimming stripped 8 bases from V and 10 bases from J, with 11 bases between. The chain's CDR3 is CASFDSRAFF. The CDR3 bases are TGTGCCAGCTTCGACAGCAGAGCTTTCTTT.

This chain connects TRBV6-5 to TRBJ2-7, with 7 positions matching TRBD1. The CDR3 has 12 residues. Germline assignment: CDR1 MNHEY and CDR2 SVGAGI. V dropped 6 bases and J dropped 9; count of bases not matched to a gene: 8. For the CDR3, the DNA is TGTGCCAGCAGACGGGACAGTGGTGGGCAGTACTTC. Its translation: CASRRDSGGQYF.

The gene calls are TRBV19 and TRBJ1-4, with TRBD1 matching 11 bases. Germline V gene data show CDR1 as LNHDA and CDR2 as SQIVND (reference sequence). The trim removed 5 bases at V and 5 bases at J, leaving 4 bases unmatched. CDR3 size: 15 residues. This chain's CDR3 is CASSPRDRGNEKLFF. The CDR3 DNA sequence: TGTGCCAGTAGTCCCCGGGACAGGGGGAATGAAAAACTGTTTTTT.

The rearrangement links TRBV11-2 to TRBJ1-6; the D is unclear. The V end was cut by 2 bases, the J end by 10 bases, with 18 bases between. This CDR3 is 16 amino acids long. CDR1 and CDR2 (germline): SGHAT, FQNNGV. The chain's CDR3 is CASSLMAGPGRSPLHF. The CDR3 region has the DNA TGTGCCAGCAGCTTAATGGCAGGCCCCGGCCGGTCACCCCTCCACTTT.

The chain carries TRBV6-5 and TRBJ2-6; D gene unclear. This CDR3 is built from 14 residues. Per the germline V gene, CDR1 is MNHEY and CDR2 is SVGAGI. V lost 6 bases, J lost 4 bases, and 10 bases lay in between. The CDR3 reads CASSPSRGANVLTF. DNA for the CDR3: TGTGCCAGCAGCCCCTCCCGGGGGGCCAACGTCCTGACTTTC.

This chain uses TRBV6-5 with TRBJ1-6; TRBD1 aligns across 7 bases. There are 14 residues in the CDR3. Germline V gene lookup returns CDR1 MNHEY and CDR2 SVGAGI. J lost 3 bases, V lost 5 bases, and 1 base had no gene match. CDR3 sequence reads: CASSPGGYNSPLHF. The CDR3 nucleotides read TGTGCCAGCAGTCCAGGGGGCTATAATTCACCCCTCCACTTT.

Only a few counts were recorded for this clone. This chain joins TRBV9 and TRBJ1-4, with 8 bases matching TRBD1. The CDR3 consists of 14 residues. The junction had 6 bases not matched to a gene; V was cut back by 4 bases and J by 7 bases. Germline values: CDR1 SGDLS, CDR2 YYNGEE. DNA of the CDR3: TGTGCCAGCAGCAAATCAGGGGGCGGTGAAAAACTGTTTTTT. The encoded protein is CASSKSGGGEKLFF. The entire variable domain, with the rest obtained from reference TRBV9 and TRBJ1-4, is as follows: DSGVTQTPKHLITATGQRVTLRCSPRSGDLSVYWYQQSLDQGLQFLIQYYNGEERAKGNILERFSAQQFPDLHSELNLSSLELGDSALYFCASSKSGGGEKLFFGSGTQLSVL.

The chain joins TRBV6-5 to TRBJ2-7; tentative D call: TRBD1 (6 bases). Germline V gene data show CDR1 as MNHEY and CDR2 as SVGAGI. CDR3 length: 15 residues. V was cut by 0 bases and J by 1 base, with 10 bases left in between. CDR3: CASSYSWQGSYEQYF. DNA for the CDR3: TGTGCCAGCAGTTACTCTTGGCAGGGGTCCTACGAGCAGTACTTC.

This chain uses TRBV6-5 with TRBJ2-7; D is possibly TRBD1 (5 bases). Germline V gene lookup returns CDR1 MNHEY and CDR2 SVGAGI. This CDR3 contains 13 residues. Trimming took 3 bases from V and 2 from J, leaving 8 bases between them. The CDR3 DNA is TGTGCCAGCAGTTATTCCAGGGCCTACGAGCAGTACTTC. Its protein is CASSYSRAYEQYF.

The chain uses TRBV28 and TRBJ1-1, with D uncertain. V was shortened by 8 bases and J by 0 bases, with 19 bases between the two germline ends. CDR3 length equals 16 residues. Germline V gives CDR1 MDHEN, CDR2 SYDVKM. In DNA, the CDR3 is TGTGCCAGCCCCCCCGCGGGAATGCTGATGAACACTGAAGCTTTCTTT. It translates to CASPPAGMLMNTEAFF.

The rearrangement uses TRBV29-1 and TRBJ2-1; the match to TRBD2 covers 7 bases. This CDR3 region has 15 residues. CDR1 is SQVTM, CDR2 ANQGSEA, per germline. V shed 3 bases and J 0 bases; nucleotides not matched to a gene: 5. The CDR3: CSVEGLSFSYNEQFF. The DNA of the CDR3 is TGCAGCGTTGAGGGACTATCTTTCTCCTACAATGAGCAGTTCTTC.